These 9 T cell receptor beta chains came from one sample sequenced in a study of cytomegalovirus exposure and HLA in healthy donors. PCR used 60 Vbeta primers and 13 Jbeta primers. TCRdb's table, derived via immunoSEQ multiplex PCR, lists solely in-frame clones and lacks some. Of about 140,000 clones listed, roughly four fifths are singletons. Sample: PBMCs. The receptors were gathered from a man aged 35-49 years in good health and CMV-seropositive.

Here the CDR3 DNA reads TGTGCCAGCAGCCCCGGGGGGAACTATGGCTACACCTTC. Protein: CASSPGGNYGYTF. The chain recombines TRBV9 with TRBJ1-2; the D gene is possibly TRBD1 (5 bases). From germline, CDR1 is SGDLS and CDR2 YYNGEE. V lost 4 bases to trimming and J lost 2 bases, with 9 bases between them. The CDR3 consists of 13 residues.

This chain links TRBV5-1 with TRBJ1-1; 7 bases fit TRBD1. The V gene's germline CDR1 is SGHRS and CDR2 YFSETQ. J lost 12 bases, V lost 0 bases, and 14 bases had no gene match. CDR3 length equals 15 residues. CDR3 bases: TGCGCCAGCAGCTTGGGTGGAGGGGGCGGCCCCCGGACTTTCTTT. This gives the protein CASSLGGGGGPRTFF.

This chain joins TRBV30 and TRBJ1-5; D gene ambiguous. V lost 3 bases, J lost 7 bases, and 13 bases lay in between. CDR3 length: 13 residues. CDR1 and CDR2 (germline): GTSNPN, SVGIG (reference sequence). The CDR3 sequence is CAWRAQFGQPQHF. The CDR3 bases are TGTGCCTGGAGAGCCCAGTTCGGGCAGCCCCAGCATTTT.

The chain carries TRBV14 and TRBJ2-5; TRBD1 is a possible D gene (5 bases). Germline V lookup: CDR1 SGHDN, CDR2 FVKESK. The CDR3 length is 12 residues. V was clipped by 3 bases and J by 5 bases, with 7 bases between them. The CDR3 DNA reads TGTGCCAGCAGCCAGAACAGGGAGACCCAGTACTTC. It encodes CASSQNRETQYF. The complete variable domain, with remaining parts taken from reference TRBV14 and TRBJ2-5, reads EAGVTQFPSHSVIEKGQTVTLRCDPISGHDNLYWYRRVMGKEIKFLLHFVKESKQDESGMPNNRFLAERTGGTYSTLKVQPAELEDSGVYFCASSQNRETQYFGPGTRLLVL.

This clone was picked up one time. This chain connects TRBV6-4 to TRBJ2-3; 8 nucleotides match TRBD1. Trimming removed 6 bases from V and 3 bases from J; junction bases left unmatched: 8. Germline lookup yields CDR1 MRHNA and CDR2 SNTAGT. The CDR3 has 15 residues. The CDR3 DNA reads TGTGCCAGCAGAGCAGGGGGCGAAGGAACAGATACGCAGTATTTT. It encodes CASRAGGEGTDTQYF.

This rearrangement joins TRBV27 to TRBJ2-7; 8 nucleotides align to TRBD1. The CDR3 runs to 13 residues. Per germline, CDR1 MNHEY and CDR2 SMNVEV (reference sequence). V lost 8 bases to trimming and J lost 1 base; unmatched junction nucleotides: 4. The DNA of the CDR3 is TGTGCCAGCCGGGACAGGCGTTCCTACGAGCAGTACTTC. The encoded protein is CASRDRRSYEQYF.

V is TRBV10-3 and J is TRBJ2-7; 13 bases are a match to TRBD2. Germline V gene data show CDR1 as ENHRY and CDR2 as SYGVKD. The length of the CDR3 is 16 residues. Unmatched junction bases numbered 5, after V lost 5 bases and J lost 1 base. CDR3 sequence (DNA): TGTGCCATCAGTCTGGGACTAGCGGGAATGTCCTACGAGCAGTACTTC. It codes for CAISLGLAGMSYEQYF.

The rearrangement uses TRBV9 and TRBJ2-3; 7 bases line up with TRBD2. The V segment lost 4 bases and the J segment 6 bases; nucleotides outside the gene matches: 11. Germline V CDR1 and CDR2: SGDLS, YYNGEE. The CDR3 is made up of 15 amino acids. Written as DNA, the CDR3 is TGTGCCAGCAGCATCAGCGGGACCTCTTCGGATACGCAGTATTTT. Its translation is CASSISGTSSDTQYF.

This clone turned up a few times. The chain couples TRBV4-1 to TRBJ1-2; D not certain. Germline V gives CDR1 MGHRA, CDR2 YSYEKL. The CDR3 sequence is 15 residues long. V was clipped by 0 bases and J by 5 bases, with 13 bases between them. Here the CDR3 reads CASSQDRRDWYGYTF. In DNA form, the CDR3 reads TGCGCCAGCAGCCAAGATCGGAGGGATTGGTATGGCTACACCTTC.